The TCR beta chain described here comes from a study of regulatory T cells in long-lasting Graves disease. On the study more broadly: The study counted Graves' disease as persistent given over 5 years of antithyroid drugs and positive TSH receptor antibodies. Notes on the study in general: The analysis examined peripheral blood only and excluded thyroid tissue. Comparison showed that persistent patients shared more public clonotypes (roughly 2,700) than new patients (966).

Points on this clonotype: Antigen specificity is unknown.

Time point specified: persistent/refractory GD, antithyroid drugs over 5 years with positive TRAb. The TCR library was prepared using RNA isolated from PBMCs. iRepertoire HTBI primers and Arm-PCR of CDR3 regions built TCR beta libraries. TCRdb re-derived calls from the multiplex PCR reads in MiXCR, one entry per CDR3 protein. This table holds 430,000 or so distinct CDR3 sequences, around a fifth found once. With 4 bases clipped from V and 7 bases from J, the junction kept 0 bases outside the gene matches. Germline V gives CDR1 KGHDR, CDR2 SFDVKD. The CDR3 has 12 residues. The specimen was peripheral blood mononuclear cells (PBMCs), collected when the disease was refractory, from a patient treated with antithyroid drugs. This receptor was identified in a female donor with Graves disease. The chain joins TRBV24-1 to TRBJ2-7; the match to TRBD1 covers 10 bases. CDR3 in DNA: TGTGCCACCAGTGAGGACAGGGGGGAGCAGTACTTC. This gives the protein CATSEDRGEQYF.